This T cell receptor beta chain comes out of a study of cytomegalovirus exposure and HLA in healthy donors. Study context: Per a later analysis, the roughly 700 first-cohort and 120 or so validation repertoires shared one platform. Study-level findings and limits: In the 130 or so validation repertoires, just under 95% of cluster scores exceeded 0, per a later analysis. TCR sequences were mostly rare, though some public TCRs occurred in many donors.

About this clone itself: Its specificity is unknown.

The donors were part of the validation cohort, which consisted of roughly 120 subjects and was separate from the first cohort of roughly 620 subjects. Losses at the gene ends were 2 bases for V and 3 bases for J; bases not matched to a gene: 4. CDR3 length: 15 residues. Germline V lookup: CDR1 SEHNR, CDR2 FQNEAQ (reference sequence). TCRdb keeps only in-frame clones here, not all; method: immunoSEQ multiplex PCR. The sample includes approximately 110,000 clones, about 88% of them seen just once. The V call is TRBV7-9, the J call TRBJ2-3; TRBD2 matches 8 bases. The material sequenced was PBMCs. The source of this sequence is a woman between 18 and 29 years old in good health and CMV-seropositive. The CDR3 region is CASSLPAGATDTQYF. In DNA, the CDR3 is TGTGCCAGCAGCTTACCAGCGGGGGCAACAGATACGCAGTATTTT.